This T cell receptor beta chain was identified during a study of graft-versus-host responses after intestinal transplantation. Study-level background: Tacrolimus plus steroids were given to all recipients for approximately 3 years, preceded by anti-thymocyte globulin induction.

As regards this clone: Antigen specificity is unknown.

V was clipped by 3 bases and J by 0 bases, with 12 bases between them. CDR3 size: 16 residues. Germline CDR1 is MNHEY and CDR2 is SMNVEV (reference sequence). The method was immunoSEQ multiplex PCR; TCRdb's version includes in-frame clones alone and lacks a portion of them. The sample records about 93,000 clones, roughly 93% being singletons. Findings and caveats of the study: Individuals carrying graft-donor T cell macrochimerism showed high graft-versus-host to host-versus-graft clonal ratios in allografts.

The genes are TRBV27 and TRBJ1-5; D unresolved. This TCR derives from a human donor who received an intestinal transplant. The input for sequencing was unstimulated CD8+ T cells sorted from spleen or lymph node cells, taken before intestinal transplant. The CDR3 DNA is TGTGCCAGCAGTTTGTCAGGCCCCTATAGCAATCAGCCCCAGCATTTT. It codes for CASSLSGPYSNQPQHF.